This T cell receptor beta chain was obtained from a study of blood T cells in healthy people across ages. Study as a whole: About one barcoded beta molecule per two T cells was the capture yield of template switching.

Sample-barcoded 5' priming and a J-beta primer mix drove a second PCR of roughly 6 to 12 cycles. TCRdb itself ran the 5' RACE reads through MiXCR, one entry per CDR3 protein. Among about 900,000 distinct CDR3 sequences listed, roughly 43% were seen once. From germline, CDR1 is MGHRA and CDR2 YSYEKL. The V gene lost 8 bases and the J gene lost 0 bases, with 14 bases spanning the gap. The CDR3 covers 15 residues. The clonotype comes from a man aged 30 to 39 in good health. Sequences were obtained from blood. The J gene is TRBJ2-1, the V gene TRBV4-1; D gene unclear. This CDR3 is CASRYDVSSYNEQFF. DNA for the CDR3: TGCGCCAGCCGATATGACGTGAGCTCCTACAATGAGCAGTTCTTC.